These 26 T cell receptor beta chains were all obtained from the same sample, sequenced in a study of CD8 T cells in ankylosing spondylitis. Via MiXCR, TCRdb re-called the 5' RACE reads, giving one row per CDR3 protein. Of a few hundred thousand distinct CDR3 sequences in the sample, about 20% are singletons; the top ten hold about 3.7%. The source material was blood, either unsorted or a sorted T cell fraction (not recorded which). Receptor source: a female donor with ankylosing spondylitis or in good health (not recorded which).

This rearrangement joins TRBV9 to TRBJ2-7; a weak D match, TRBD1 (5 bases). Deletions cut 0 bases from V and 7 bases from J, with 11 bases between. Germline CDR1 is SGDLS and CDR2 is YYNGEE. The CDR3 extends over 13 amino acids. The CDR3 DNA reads TGTGCCAGCAGCGTAGATGGGGCAGGGGAGCAGTACTTC. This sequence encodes CASSVDGAGEQYF.

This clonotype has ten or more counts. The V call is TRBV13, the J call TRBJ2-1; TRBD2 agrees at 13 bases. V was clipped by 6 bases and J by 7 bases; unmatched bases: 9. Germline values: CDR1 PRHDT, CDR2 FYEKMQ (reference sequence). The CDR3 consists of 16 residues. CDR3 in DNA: TGTGCCAGCAGACCTTTATGGACTAGCGGGAGTAATGAGCAGTTCTTC. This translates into CASRPLWTSGSNEQFF.

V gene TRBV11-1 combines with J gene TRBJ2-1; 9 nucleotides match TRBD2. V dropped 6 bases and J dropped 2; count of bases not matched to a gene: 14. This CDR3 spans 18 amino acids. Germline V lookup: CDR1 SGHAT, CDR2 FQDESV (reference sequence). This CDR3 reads CASRPVVGREGTYNEQFF. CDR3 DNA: TGTGCCAGCAGGCCGGTGGTGGGGCGGGAGGGTACCTACAATGAGCAGTTCTTC.

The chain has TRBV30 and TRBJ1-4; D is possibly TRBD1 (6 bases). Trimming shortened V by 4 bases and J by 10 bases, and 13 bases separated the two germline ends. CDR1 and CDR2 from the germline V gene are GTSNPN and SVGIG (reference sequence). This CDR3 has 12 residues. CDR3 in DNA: TGTGCCTGGACAAGGGGGACCCGAAAACTGTTTTTT. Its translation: CAWTRGTRKLFF.

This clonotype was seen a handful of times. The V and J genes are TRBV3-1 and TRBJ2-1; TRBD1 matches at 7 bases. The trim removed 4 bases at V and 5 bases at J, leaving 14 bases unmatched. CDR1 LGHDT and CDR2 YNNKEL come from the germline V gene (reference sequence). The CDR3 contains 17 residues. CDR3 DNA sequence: TGTGCCAGCAGCCGCCTACCCGGAAAGACAGGGAACAATGAGCAGTTCTTC. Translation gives CASSRLPGKTGNNEQFF.

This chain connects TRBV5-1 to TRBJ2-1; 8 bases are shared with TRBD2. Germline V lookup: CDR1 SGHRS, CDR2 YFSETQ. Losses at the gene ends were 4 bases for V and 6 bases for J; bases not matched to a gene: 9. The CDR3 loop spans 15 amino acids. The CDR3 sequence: CASSPGRLASNEQFF. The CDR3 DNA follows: TGCGCCAGCAGCCCCGGCCGACTAGCGAGCAATGAGCAGTTCTTC. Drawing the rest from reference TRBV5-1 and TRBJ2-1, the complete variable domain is KAGVTQTPRYLIKTRGQQVTLSCSPISGHRSVSWYQQTPGQGLQFLFEYFSETQRNKGNFPGRFSGRQFSNSRSEMNVSTLELGDSALYLCASSPGRLASNEQFFGPGTRLTVL.

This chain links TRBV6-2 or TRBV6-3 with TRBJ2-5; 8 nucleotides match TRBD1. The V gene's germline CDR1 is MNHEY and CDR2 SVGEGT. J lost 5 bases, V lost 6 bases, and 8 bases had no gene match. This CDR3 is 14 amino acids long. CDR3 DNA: TGTGCCAGCAGACTGGCAGGGGGCGCGGAGACCCAGTACTTC. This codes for CASRLAGGAETQYF.

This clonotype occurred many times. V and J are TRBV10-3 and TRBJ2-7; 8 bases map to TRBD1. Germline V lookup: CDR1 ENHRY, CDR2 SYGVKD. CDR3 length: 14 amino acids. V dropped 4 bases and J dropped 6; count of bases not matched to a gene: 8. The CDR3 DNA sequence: TGTGCCATCAGTGCCGACAGGGGCGGCCTCGAGCAGTACTTC. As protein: CAISADRGGLEQYF.

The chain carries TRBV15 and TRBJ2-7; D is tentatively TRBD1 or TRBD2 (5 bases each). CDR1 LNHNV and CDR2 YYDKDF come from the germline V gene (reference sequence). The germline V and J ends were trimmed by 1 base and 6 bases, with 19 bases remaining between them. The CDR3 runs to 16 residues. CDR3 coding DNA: TGTGCCACCAGCAGAGGAAAGGGACCCCCGGCGGGCGAGCAGTACTTC. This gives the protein CATSRGKGPPAGEQYF.

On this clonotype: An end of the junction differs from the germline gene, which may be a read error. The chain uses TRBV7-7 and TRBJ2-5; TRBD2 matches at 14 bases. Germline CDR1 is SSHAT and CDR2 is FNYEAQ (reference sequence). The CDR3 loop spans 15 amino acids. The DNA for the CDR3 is TGTGCTAGCAGCCCGACTAGCGGGAGGGGAGAGACCCAGTACTTC. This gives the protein CASSPTSGRGETQYF.

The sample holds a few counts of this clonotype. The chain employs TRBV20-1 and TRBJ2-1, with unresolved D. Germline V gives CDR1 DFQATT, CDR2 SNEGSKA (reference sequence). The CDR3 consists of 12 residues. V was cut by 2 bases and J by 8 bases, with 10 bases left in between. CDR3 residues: CSARPRRDEQFF. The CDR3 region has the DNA TGCAGTGCTAGACCAAGAAGGGATGAGCAGTTCTTC.

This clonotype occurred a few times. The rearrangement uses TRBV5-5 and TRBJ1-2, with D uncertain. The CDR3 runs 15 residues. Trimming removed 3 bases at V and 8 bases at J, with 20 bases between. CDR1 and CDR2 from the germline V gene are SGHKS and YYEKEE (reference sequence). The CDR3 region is CASSYQTRELDGYTF. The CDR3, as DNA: TGTGCCAGCAGCTACCAAACCCGGGAATTGGACGGCTACACCTTC.

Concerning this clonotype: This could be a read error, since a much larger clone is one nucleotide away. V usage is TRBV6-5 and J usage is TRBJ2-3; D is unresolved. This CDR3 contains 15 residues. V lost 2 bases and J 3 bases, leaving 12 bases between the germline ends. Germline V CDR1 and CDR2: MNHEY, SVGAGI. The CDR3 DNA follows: TGTGCCAGCAGTTACGGGATATCTAGAACAGATACGCAGTATTTT. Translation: CASSYGISRTDTQYF.

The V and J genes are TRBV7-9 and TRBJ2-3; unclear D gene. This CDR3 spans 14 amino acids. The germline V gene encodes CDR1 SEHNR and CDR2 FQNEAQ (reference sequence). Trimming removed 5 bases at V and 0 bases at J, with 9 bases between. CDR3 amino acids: CASSPIRSTDTQYF. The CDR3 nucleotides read TGTGCCAGCAGCCCCATCCGTAGCACAGATACGCAGTATTTT.

Here the CDR3 DNA reads TGTGCCAGCAGTTTAAGTGGGCCGTGGGGTGAGCAGTTCTTC. Amino acids: CASSLSGPWGEQFF. The V gene is TRBV12-3 or TRBV12-4, the J gene TRBJ2-1; D not resolved. There are 14 residues in the CDR3. V lost 2 bases and J 9 bases, leaving 14 bases between the germline ends.

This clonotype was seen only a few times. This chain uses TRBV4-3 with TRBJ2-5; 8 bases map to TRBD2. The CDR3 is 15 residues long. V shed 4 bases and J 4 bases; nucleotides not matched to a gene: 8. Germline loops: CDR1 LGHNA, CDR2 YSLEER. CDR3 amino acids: CASSRIAGMGETQYF. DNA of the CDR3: TGCGCCAGCAGCCGGATAGCGGGAATGGGAGAGACCCAGTACTTC.

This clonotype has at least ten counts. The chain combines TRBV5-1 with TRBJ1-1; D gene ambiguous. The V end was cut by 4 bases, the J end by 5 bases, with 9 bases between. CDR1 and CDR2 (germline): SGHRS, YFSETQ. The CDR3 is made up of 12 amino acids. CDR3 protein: CASSRSGTEAFF. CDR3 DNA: TGCGCCAGCAGCCGTAGTGGGACTGAAGCTTTCTTT.

The CDR3 sequence is CASSGDRLGRETQYF. CDR3 nucleotide sequence: TGTGCCAGCAGTGGAGATCGACTAGGGCGCGAGACCCAGTACTTC. This sequence joins TRBV25-1 and TRBJ2-5, with D tentatively TRBD2 (6 bases). Trimming removed 4 bases at V and 5 bases at J, with 17 bases between. The CDR3 has 15 residues. CDR1 is MGHDK, CDR2 SYGVNS, per germline.

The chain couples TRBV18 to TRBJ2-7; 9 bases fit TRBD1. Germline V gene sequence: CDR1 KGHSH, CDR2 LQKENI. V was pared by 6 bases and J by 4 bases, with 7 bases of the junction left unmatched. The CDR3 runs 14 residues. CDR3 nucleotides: TGTGCCAGCTCTCCCGGACAGGGGATTTACGAGCAGTACTTC. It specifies CASSPGQGIYEQYF.

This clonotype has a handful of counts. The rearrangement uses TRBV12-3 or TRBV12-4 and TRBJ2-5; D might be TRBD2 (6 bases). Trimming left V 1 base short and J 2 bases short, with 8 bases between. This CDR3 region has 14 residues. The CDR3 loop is CASSLEDYQETQYF. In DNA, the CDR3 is TGTGCCAGCAGTTTAGAGGACTATCAAGAGACCCAGTACTTC.

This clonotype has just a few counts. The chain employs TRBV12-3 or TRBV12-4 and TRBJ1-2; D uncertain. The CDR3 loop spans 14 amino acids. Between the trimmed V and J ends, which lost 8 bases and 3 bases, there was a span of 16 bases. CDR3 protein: CASSMGSADYGYTF. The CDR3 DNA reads TGTGCCAGCTCGATGGGGTCTGCGGACTATGGCTACACCTTC.

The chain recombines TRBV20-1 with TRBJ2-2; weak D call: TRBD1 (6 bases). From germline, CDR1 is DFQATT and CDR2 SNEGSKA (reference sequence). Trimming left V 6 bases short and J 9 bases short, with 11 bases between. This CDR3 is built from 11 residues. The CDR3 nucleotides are TGCAGTGCCCTTGGGGGCCGGGAGCTGTTTTTT. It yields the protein CSALGGRELFF.

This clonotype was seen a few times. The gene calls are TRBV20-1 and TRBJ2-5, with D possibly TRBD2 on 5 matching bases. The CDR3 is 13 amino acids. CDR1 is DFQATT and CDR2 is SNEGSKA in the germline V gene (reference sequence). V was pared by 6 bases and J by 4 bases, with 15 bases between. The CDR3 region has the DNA TGCAGTGCGGAGGATCTGGGTCGAGAGACCCAGTACTTC. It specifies CSAEDLGRETQYF.

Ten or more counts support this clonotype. The CDR3 region is CSASLSETQYF. The CDR3 nucleotides are TGCAGTGCTAGTCTTAGTGAGACCCAGTACTTC. The chain employs TRBV20-1 and TRBJ2-5; D is undetermined. Germline V gene data show CDR1 as DFQATT and CDR2 as SNEGSKA (reference sequence). V was cut by 3 bases and J by 5 bases, with 7 bases left in between. The CDR3 has 11 amino acids.

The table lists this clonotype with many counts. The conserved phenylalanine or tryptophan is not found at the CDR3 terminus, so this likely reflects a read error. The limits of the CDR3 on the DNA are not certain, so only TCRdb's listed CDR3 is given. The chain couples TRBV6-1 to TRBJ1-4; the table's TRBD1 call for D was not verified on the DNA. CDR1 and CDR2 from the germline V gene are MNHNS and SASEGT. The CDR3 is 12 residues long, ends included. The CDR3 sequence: CASSELGDTIVV.

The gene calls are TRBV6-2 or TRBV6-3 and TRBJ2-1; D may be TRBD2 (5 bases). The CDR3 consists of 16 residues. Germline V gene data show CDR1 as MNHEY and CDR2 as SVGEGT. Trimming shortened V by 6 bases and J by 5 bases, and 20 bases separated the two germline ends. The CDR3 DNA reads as TGTGCCAGCAGCCAGACTACCGTCCGATTGAACAATGAGCAGTTCTTC. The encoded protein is CASSQTTVRLNNEQFF.